The rows below give T cell receptor beta chains drawn from one sample of a study of shared clonotypes between healthy human individuals. Generated by immunoSEQ multiplex PCR, the TCRdb table keeps only in-frame clones and is missing some. Of roughly 650,000 clones listed, roughly 97% are singletons. Sequencing was done on a sample of naive CD4+ T cells sorted from blood. The receptors were sampled from a woman aged 25 to 39 in good health. The CDR3 runs from the conserved cysteine through the conserved F or W. The D gene is left open where the match is weak. Only part of the rows carry a size: once, few, many, or a class if the clone is expanded.

>-|-|TRBJ1-3|TRBV30
CALLAGPGNTIYF
TGTGCGCTGCTCGCGGGACCCGGAAACACCATATATTTT
>-|-|TRBJ2-2|TRBV4-2
CASSQAVAGELFF
TGTGCCAGCAGCCAAGCGGTGGCCGGGGAGCTGTTTTTT
>-|-|TRBJ2-1|TRBV5-4
CASSTTAGTSSYNEQFF
TGTGCCAGCAGCACCACGGCCGGGACATCGTCCTACAATGAGCAGTTCTTC
>TRBD1|-|TRBJ1-1|TRBV28
CASTVGQGRTEAFF
TGTGCCAGCACGGTGGGACAGGGGAGAACTGAAGCTTTCTTT
>-|-|TRBJ1-1|TRBV19
CASMSGPFTEAFF
TGTGCCAGTATGTCCGGACCCTTTACTGAAGCTTTCTTT
>-|-|TRBJ1-1|TRBV30
CAWSVTGIEAFF
TGTGCCTGGAGTGTAACCGGGATTGAAGCTTTCTTT
>TRBD2|-|TRBJ2-3|TRBV6-5
CASSPRAGGIDTQYF
TGTGCCAGCAGCCCTCGAGCGGGAGGGATAGATACGCAGTATTTT
>-|-|TRBJ2-4|TRBV28
CASSPLDLAKNIQYF
TGTGCCAGCAGCCCCCTTGACTTAGCCAAAAACATTCAGTACTTC
>TRBD2|-|TRBJ2-1|TRBV5-4
CASSATSGRAIYEQFF
TGTGCCAGCAGCGCGACTAGCGGGAGGGCGATATATGAGCAGTTCTTC
>TRBD1|-|TRBJ1-6|TRBV30
CAWRPGQVRSPLHF
TGTGCCTGGAGGCCGGGACAGGTTCGTTCACCCCTCCACTTT
>-|-|TRBJ2-6|TRBV27
CASSLDGRKGANVLTF
TGTGCCAGCAGTTTAGATGGGAGGAAGGGGGCCAACGTCCTGACTTTC
>-|-|TRBJ2-7|TRBV10-3
CAINEEGYEQYF
TGTGCCATCAACGAGGAGGGCTACGAGCAGTACTTC
>-|once|TRBJ2-6|TRBV4-1
CASSLPRGFSGANVLTF
TGCGCCAGCAGCCTTCCCAGGGGCTTCTCTGGGGCCAACGTCCTGACTTTC
>TRBD1|-|TRBJ2-7|TRBV6-5
CASSRGQDGYEQYF
TGTGCCAGCTCCCGTGGACAGGACGGCTACGAGCAGTACTTC
>-|-|TRBJ2-5|TRBV2
CASSRDNQETQYF
TGTGCCAGCAGTCGGGACAACCAAGAGACCCAGTACTTC
>-|-|TRBJ1-1|TRBV19
CASSIEGETEAFF
TGTGCCAGTAGTATAGAAGGGGAGACTGAAGCTTTCTTT
>TRBD2|-|TRBJ2-1|TRBV25-1
CASSVYSGTNEQFF
TGTGCCAGCAGTGTTTATAGCGGGACAAATGAGCAGTTCTTC
>TRBD1|-|TRBJ2-2|TRBV18
CASSPGQGTNTGELFF
TGTGCCAGCTCACCCGGACAGGGGACTAACACCGGGGAGCTGTTTTTT
>TRBD2|-|TRBJ2-5|TRBV14
CASSPIGTSGIREQYF
TGTGCCAGCAGCCCAATCGGGACTAGCGGGATCCGAGAGCAGTACTTC
>TRBD1|-|TRBJ1-6|TRBV7-2
CASSPRQGGSPLHF
TGTGCCAGCAGCCCAAGACAGGGGGGATCACCCCTCCACTTT
>-|once|TRBJ2-7|TRBV5-1
CASSLGLGPGYEQYF
TGCGCCAGCAGCTTGGGTTTGGGACCGGGCTACGAGCAGTACTTC
>TRBD2|-|TRBJ2-7|TRBV15
CATSRDRAGVREQYF
TGTGCCACCAGCAGAGATCGAGCGGGAGTACGCGAGCAGTACTTC
>TRBD1|-|TRBJ1-3|TRBV19
CASGDRVSGNTIYF
TGTGCCAGTGGGGACAGGGTCTCTGGAAACACCATATATTTT
>-|-|TRBJ2-1|TRBV9
CASSTSPDSYNEQFF
TGTGCCAGCAGCACATCTCCGGATTCCTACAATGAGCAGTTCTTC
>-|-|TRBJ2-7|TRBV10-3
CAISQFEGPSYF
TGTGCCATCAGTCAGTTTGAGGGGCCGTCGTACTTC
>-|-|TRBJ2-2|TRBV30
CAWDGRQAGELFF
TGTGCCTGGGACGGACGGCAGGCCGGGGAGCTGTTTTTT
>TRBD2|-|TRBJ2-3|TRBV5-1
CASSPTSGIDTQYF
TGCGCCAGCAGCCCCACTAGCGGGATAGATACGCAGTATTTT
>TRBD2|-|TRBJ2-7|TRBV4-1
CASSQPSRGGSYEQYF
TGCGCCAGCAGCCAGCCGTCGCGCGGGGGCTCCTACGAGCAGTACTTC
>-|-|TRBJ1-5|TRBV19
CASSIDPGGQPQHF
TGTGCCAGTAGTATAGATCCGGGAGGCCAGCCCCAGCATTTT
>-|-|TRBJ2-7|TRBV9
CASSGYEQYF
TGTGCCAGCAGTGGCTACGAGCAGTACTTC
>TRBD2|-|TRBJ2-7|TRBV6-5
CASSGPAGTRNEQYF
TGTGCCAGCAGCGGACCAGCGGGGACGCGCAACGAGCAGTACTTC
>TRBD2|-|TRBJ2-1|TRBV27
CASTPPAGVLIEQFF
TGTGCCAGCACCCCCCCAGCGGGGGTTCTCATTGAGCAGTTCTTC
>TRBD1|once|TRBJ2-7|TRBV7-8
CASSIDRAPFSYEQYF
TGTGCCAGCAGCATTGACAGGGCCCCTTTCTCCTACGAGCAGTACTTC
>-|once|TRBJ2-1|TRBV6-5
CASSFDRSSYNEQFF
TGTGCCAGCAGTTTCGACAGGAGCTCCTACAATGAGCAGTTCTTC
>TRBD1|-|TRBJ1-3|TRBV28
CASSSPSGQGPGNTIYF
TGTGCCAGCAGTTCCCCGTCCGGACAGGGCCCTGGAAACACCATATATTTT
>-|-|TRBJ2-3|TRBV7-2
CASSPFLETQYF
TGTGCCAGCAGCCCCTTTTTGGAGACGCAGTATTTT
>TRBD1|-|TRBJ1-2|TRBV6-6
CASSERTGANYGYTF
TGTGCCAGCAGTGAGAGGACAGGGGCAAACTATGGCTACACCTTC